Described below is a single TCR beta chain sequence and its context. Its recognized antigen is unknown. No quality values exist for individual bases; no much larger clone is one base distant. V and J lose 6 bases and 1 base, and a span of 15 bases separates them. CDR1 and CDR2, looked up from the germline V gene, are MNHEY and SVGAGI. There are 15 amino acids in the CDR3, from cysteine to phenylalanine inclusive. The retained sequence is limited to the CDR3, 45 bases, with the frame set at the first base. TCRbeta CDR3 regions were amplified from genomic DNA using the immunoSEQ Assay, a bias-controlled multiplex PCR. In the source study's methods: Nucleated cell counts per sample were estimated from amplification of reference gene primers within the assay. Sequence reads were collapsed and filtered to measure the absolute abundance of every unique TCRbeta CDR3 rearrangement. Productive Simpson clonality was computed per sample as the square root of Simpson's diversity index over productive rearrangements. What TCRdb holds here is the immuneACCESS table cut down to in-frame rearrangements. Part of the clones is not present; checked against another copy, under half of the missing clones reflect an unresolved V gene, and the others are unexplained. That table furnishes V, J and clone size, whereas the DNA furnished D and trimming. The sample profile shows some 82,000 clones; 80% to 90% of them were found once. Roughly two fifths of the sample lies in the top ten.

Collaborating institutions collected whole blood in K2EDTA tubes following their own protocols. For TCRbeta analysis, collaborators shipped samples in one of three forms: frozen whole blood, isolated PBMCs, or DNA extracted from either of those sample types. The data derive from a study of blood T cell repertoires in COVID-19 (dated by TCRdb to the early 2020s). About the investigation overall: The collaborator samples originated in the United States, Italy and Spain and spanned the acute and convalescent phases of COVID-19. The material from the prospective study consisted of cDNA or gDNA derived from T cells, B-cell-depleted T cells, or PBMCs. The dataset comprised deeply sampled blood TCRbeta repertoires from subjects exposed to, actively infected with, or recovered from COVID-19. The repertoires were released in a freely available public database meant as a resource for research on the immune response to SARS-CoV-2. Samples were obtained from the ongoing ImmuneRACE study (first 160 participants) and from 1,000 to 1,500 subjects provided by 6 global collaborators. Nearly every sample came with metadata listing a de-identified subject ID, COVID-19 status, age in years and sex. Where available, HLA class I and class II types were taken from metadata supplied by the sample provider and were not determined by assay-based typing. Findings and caveats that apply to the study as a whole: The amount of clinical and demographic metadata varied by source and participant and was provided uncurated.

This sequence was found in a man aged 80 or over with active or convalescent COVID-19. Rearrangement joined TRBV6-5 to TRBJ1-1, with the D segment identity uncertain. The sequenced sample consisted of peripheral blood. The CDR3 reads CASRYGGSRNTEAFF. The DNA sequence reads TGTGCCAGCAGATACGGAGGGTCGCGGAACACTGAAGCTTTCTTT.